This T cell receptor (beta chain) emerged from a study of long-term antiretroviral therapy in people with HIV. General study findings and limits: Blood draws took place between the mid-2000s and the late 2010s and possibly involved older ART regimens. Within the repertoire, clones expanded before ART were dominant at all time points. It was observed that HIV repertoires exhibited narrower CDR3 length ranges than controls.

Running of the v3.0 immunoSEQ assay took place at survey level. Sequencing of each sample targeted roughly 35,000-55,000 T-cell genomes. The repertoire was sequenced with immunoSEQ multiplex PCR; TCRdb's copy has only in-frame clones and lacks some. The sample comprises 30,000 or so clones, around 87% of which are singletons, and around 4.1% rests with the top ten. Points on this clone: Its antigen remains unidentified.

From germline, CDR1 is PRHDT and CDR2 FYEKMQ (reference sequence). V was shortened by 5 bases and J by 10 bases, with 11 bases between the two germline ends. This CDR3 has 12 amino acids. The source was unsorted PBMCs, collected 0.5 years after starting antiretroviral therapy. The V gene is TRBV13, the J gene TRBJ1-4; D remains ambiguous. The source is a woman aged 18-29 years with HIV. The CDR3 DNA is TGTGCCAGCAGCAGGGTTTCCGGAAAACTGTTTTTT. Amino acids: CASSRVSGKLFF.